These 27 T cell receptor beta chains share one sample of origin, sequenced in a study of T and B cells in COVID-19 patients. From blood, roughly 240-550 ng of genomic DNA served as TRB template. TRB rearrangements were amplified by multiplex PCR with BIOMED2 TRB-A/B primers. TCRdb passed the multiplex PCR reads through MiXCR, listing each CDR3 protein once. The table has approximately 15,000 distinct CDR3 sequences, under 30% seen once. The sequencing input was blood. The receptors were gathered from a human donor who had recovered from COVID-19.

The V and J genes are TRBV29-1 and TRBJ2-7; D perhaps matches TRBD2 (7 bases). CDR3 size: 12 residues. The germline V gene has CDR1 SQVTM and CDR2 ANQGSEA. With 7 bases removed from V and 2 bases from J, the gap between germline ends came to 12 bases. As DNA, the CDR3 is TGCAGCGCTAGGGAGGGGGCCTACGAGCAGTACTTC. Translating it yields CSAREGAYEQYF.

This clonotype was detected many times. The CDR3 sequence: CASSPRAGTGLEQFF. For the CDR3, the DNA is TGTGCCAGCAGCCCCCGAGCCGGGACAGGTCTTGAGCAGTTCTTC. The J gene is TRBJ2-1, the V gene TRBV5-5; 8 bases are a match to TRBD1. The germline CDR1 and CDR2 sequences are SGHKS and YYEKEE (reference sequence). The CDR3 runs 15 residues. The V segment lost 4 bases and the J segment 9 bases; nucleotides outside the gene matches: 12.

This clonotype is termed medium-sized (0.01 to 0.1%). The chain combines TRBV19 with TRBJ2-7, with TRBD2 matching 10 bases. V trimming: 6 bases; J trimming: 3 bases; junction bases outside the gene matches: 8. CDR1 and CDR2 (germline): LNHDA, SQIVND (reference sequence). The CDR3 is 15 amino acids. The CDR3 protein is CASSPSGGEYYEQYF. Written as DNA, the CDR3 is TGTGCCAGTAGCCCTAGCGGGGGAGAATACTACGAGCAGTACTTC.

This clonotype is classed as medium-sized. The junction and the germline gene differ at one end; a read error may be behind it. CDR3 sequence reads: CASSLEAGGTNEQFF. The CDR3 nucleotides read TGTGCCAGTAGTCTAGAAGCGGGAGGAACCAATGAGCAGTTCTTC. This sequence joins TRBV19 and TRBJ2-1, with 9 bases aligning to TRBD2. CDR1 and CDR2 (germline): LNHDA, SQIVND (reference sequence). The CDR3 is made up of 15 amino acids.

This clonotype has just a few counts. The V and J genes are TRBV12-3 or TRBV12-4 and TRBJ2-3; D might be TRBD1 (5 bases). V lost 3 bases and J 5 bases, leaving 18 bases between the germline ends. There are 16 residues in the CDR3. CDR3 region: CASSFRQISRRDTQYF. For the CDR3, the DNA is TGTGCCAGCAGTTTTCGACAGATATCCCGAAGAGATACGCAGTATTTT.

Only a few counts were recorded for this clonotype. The rearrangement uses TRBV27 and TRBJ1-2; D might be TRBD1 (6 bases). The CDR3 contains 13 residues. Germline V gives CDR1 MNHEY, CDR2 SMNVEV (reference sequence). With 3 bases removed from V and 4 bases from J, the gap between germline ends came to 9 bases. The CDR3 loop is CASSLGGSYGYTF. The CDR3 nucleotides read TGTGCCAGCAGTTTGGGGGGCAGCTATGGCTACACCTTC.

This clonotype was recorded a few times. This chain links TRBV5-6 with TRBJ2-3; TRBD2 aligns across 7 bases. J gave up 8 bases and V 0 bases, and 9 bases lay outside the gene matches. Germline loops: CDR1 SGHDT, CDR2 YYEEEE. The CDR3 loop spans 15 amino acids. The CDR3 spells CASSLEREGRSTQYF. CDR3 bases: TGTGCCAGCAGCTTGGAGAGGGAGGGAAGAAGTACGCAGTATTTT. Full variable domain (rest looked up from reference TRBV5-6 and TRBJ2-3): DAGVTQSPTHLIKTRGQQVTLRCSPKSGHDTVSWYQQALGQGPQFIFQYYEEEERQRGNFPDRFSGHQFPNYSSELNVNALLLGDSALYLCASSLEREGRSTQYFGPGTRLTVL.

The V and J genes are TRBV20-1 and TRBJ2-5, with D perhaps matching TRBD2 (5 bases). V lost 1 base and J lost 5, with 14 bases in between. CDR1 is DFQATT, CDR2 SNEGSKA, per germline (reference sequence). The CDR3 consists of 14 residues. CDR3 sequence (DNA): TGCAGTGCTAGAGGATCGGCCGGCGGGGAGACCCAGTACTTC. It yields the protein CSARGSAGGETQYF.

The V call is TRBV5-4, the J call TRBJ2-7, with TRBD1 as a possible D gene (6 bases). Germline loops: CDR1 SGHNT, CDR2 YYREEE (reference sequence). The CDR3 sequence is 15 residues long. V gave up 4 bases and J gave up 1 base, with 15 bases separating them. CDR3 nucleotide sequence: TGTGCCAGCAGCGGAGTAGGGACACCTTCCTACGAGCAGTACTTC. This translates into CASSGVGTPSYEQYF.

This clonotype has just a few counts. V gene TRBV15 combines with J gene TRBJ1-4, with unresolved D. The V end was cut by 8 bases, the J end by 5 bases, with 21 bases between. The CDR3 loop spans 16 amino acids. Germline lookup yields CDR1 LNHNV and CDR2 YYDKDF (reference sequence). The CDR3 sequence: CATSPRLRVSNEKLFF. The DNA for the CDR3 is TGTGCCACCTCCCCGAGACTCAGAGTTTCGAATGAAAAACTGTTTTTT.

This clonotype appeared many times. The CDR3 DNA sequence: TGTGCCAGCTCACCACCGGGTAGGAGATACACCGGGGAGCTGTTTTTT. Encoded protein: CASSPPGRRYTGELFF. The chain joins TRBV18 to TRBJ2-2; D call uncertain. Germline V gives CDR1 KGHSH, CDR2 LQKENI. The V gene lost 0 bases and the J gene lost 3 bases, with 11 bases spanning the gap. The CDR3 runs 16 residues.

In this sample, this clonotype turned up a few times. The chain employs TRBV7-9 and TRBJ2-3; D possibly corresponds to TRBD1 (7 bases). CDR1 is SEHNR, CDR2 FQNEAQ, per germline (reference sequence). The V gene lost 5 bases and the J gene lost 3 bases, with 18 bases spanning the gap. The CDR3 loop spans 16 amino acids. The CDR3 sequence is CASSLTTGRRTDTQYF. The CDR3 nucleotides are TGTGCCAGCAGCCTAACGACAGGGAGGAGGACAGATACGCAGTATTTT.

J is TRBJ2-6 and V is TRBV7-9; D may match TRBD1 or TRBD2 (6 bases each). Germline V gene data show CDR1 as SEHNR and CDR2 as FQNEAQ (reference sequence). CDR3 length equals 14 residues. Between the trimmed V and J ends, which lost 6 bases and 2 bases, there was a span of 8 bases. The CDR3 loop reads CASREGAGANVLTF. As DNA, the CDR3 is TGTGCCAGCAGGGAGGGGGCTGGGGCCAACGTCCTGACTTTC. The full variable domain, in which reference TRBV7-9 and TRBJ2-6 provide the parts outside the CDR3, is DTGVSQNPRHKITKRGQNVTFRCDPISEHNRLYWYRQTLGQGPEFLTYFQNEAQLEKSRLLSDRFSAERPKGSFSTLEIQRTEQGDSAMYLCASREGAGANVLTFGAGSRLTVL.

The count of this clonotype is one. The CDR3 DNA is TGTGCCAGCAGCTTATACTACTTGCGCTACAATGAGCAGTTCTTC. Amino acids: CASSLYYLRYNEQFF. This sequence joins TRBV7-6 and TRBJ2-1; no definite D call. This CDR3 comprises 15 residues. Trimming took off 2 bases at V and 3 bases at J, with 11 bases between the two ends. Germline V gives CDR1 SGHVS, CDR2 FNYEAQ.

In this sample, this clonotype is medium-sized. J is TRBJ2-6 and V is TRBV30, with D unresolved. CDR3 size: 15 residues. The V gene lost 4 bases and the J gene lost 0 bases, with 10 bases spanning the gap. Germline CDR1 GTSNPN, CDR2 SVGIG (reference sequence). CDR3 residues: CAWIQDPSGANVLTF. CDR3 sequence (DNA): TGTGCCTGGATTCAGGACCCCTCTGGGGCCAACGTCCTGACTTTC. The whole variable domain, filled in from reference TRBV30 and TRBJ2-6, reads SQTIHQWPATLVQPVGSPLSLECTVEGTSNPNLYWYRQAAGRGLQLLFYSVGIGQISSEVPQNLSASRPQDRQFILSSKKLLLSDSGFYLCAWIQDPSGANVLTFGAGSRLTVL.

This clonotype appeared a single time. This may be a read error, as it is one base from a much larger clone. This chain connects TRBV19 to TRBJ1-6; 9 nucleotides align to TRBD1. The germline V gene has CDR1 LNHDA and CDR2 SQIVND (reference sequence). The CDR3 has 14 amino acids. The CDR3 reads CDSSPTGGYSPLHF. CDR3 nucleotide sequence: TGTGACAGTAGTCCGACAGGGGGTTATTCACCCCTCCACTTT.

Only one count was recorded for this clonotype. One end of the junction varies from germline; a read error may be responsible. The CDR3 nucleotides are TGTGCCAACAGTGATGTTCAGGGTACTCACTCTGGGGCCAACGTCCTGACTTTC. Translation: CANSDVQGTHSGANVLTF. The chain couples TRBV24-1 to TRBJ2-6; maybe TRBD1 (5 bases). The CDR3 runs to 18 residues. Germline V gives CDR1 KGHDR, CDR2 SFDVKD.

By proportion, this clonotype is medium-sized. The chain recombines TRBV29-1 with TRBJ1-1; D not certain. CDR3 length: 14 amino acids. The germline V gene encodes CDR1 SQVTM and CDR2 ANQGSEA. V was clipped by 4 bases and J by 3 bases, with 15 bases between them. The chain's CDR3 is CSVVLLARDTEAFF. CDR3 sequence (DNA): TGCAGCGTTGTATTGTTGGCGCGGGACACTGAAGCTTTCTTT. Combining the CDR3 with reference TRBV29-1 and TRBJ1-1 gives the whole variable domain SAVISQKPSRDICQRGTSLTIQCQVDSQVTMMFWYRQQPGQSLTLIATANQGSEATYESGFVIDKFPISRPNLTFSTLTVSNMSPEDSSIYLCSVVLLARDTEAFFGQGTRLTVV.

The V gene is TRBV24-1, the J gene TRBJ1-5; the D gene is possibly TRBD1 (5 bases). This CDR3 comprises 13 residues. Germline CDR1 and CDR2: KGHDR and SFDVKD. The V end was cut by 5 bases, the J end by 5 bases, with 9 bases between. CDR3 amino acids: CATSGGDDQPQHF. In DNA, the CDR3 is TGTGCCACCAGTGGGGGGGACGATCAGCCCCAGCATTTT.

The chain links TRBV6-5 to TRBJ1-3; TRBD1 aligns across 7 bases. The J segment lost 4 bases and the V segment lost 5 bases, leaving 8 bases of the junction unmatched. The CDR3 is 15 residues long. Germline V gene data show CDR1 as MNHEY and CDR2 as SVGAGI. The CDR3 bases are TGTGCCAGCAGTCGCGGACAGGTTTCAGGAAACACCATATATTTT. Amino acids: CASSRGQVSGNTIYF.

This clonotype was seen a few times. This chain connects TRBV27 to TRBJ2-4; D is perhaps TRBD2 (6 bases). Trimming stripped 1 base from V and 6 bases from J, with 7 bases between. Germline values: CDR1 MNHEY, CDR2 SMNVEV (reference sequence). This CDR3 comprises 13 residues. The CDR3 is CASSLYGGNIQYF. The DNA for the CDR3 is TGTGCCAGCAGTTTATACGGGGGAAACATTCAGTACTTC.

This clonotype was observed many times. The CDR3 sequence is CASSPTLESYEQYF. DNA of the CDR3: TGTGCCAGCTCACCAACCCTAGAGTCTTACGAGCAGTACTTC. The chain combines TRBV18 with TRBJ2-7; D unclear. From germline, CDR1 is KGHSH and CDR2 LQKENI. CDR3 length equals 14 residues. The V gene lost 2 bases and the J gene lost 4 bases, with 12 bases spanning the gap.

The rearrangement links TRBV4-2 to TRBJ2-7; no clear D gene. The germline V gene has CDR1 LGHNA and CDR2 YNFKEQ. The CDR3 is 13 amino acids. V was cut by 0 bases and J by 7 bases, with 10 bases left in between. The CDR3 coding sequence is TGTGCCAGCAGCCAAGACGGGCCGTGGGAGCAGTACTTC. Translated, it gives CASSQDGPWEQYF.

The chain couples TRBV24-1 to TRBJ2-5; 8 bases map to TRBD1. After removal of 4 bases from V and 5 bases from J, the junction contained 11 bases not matched to a gene. The CDR3 extends over 16 amino acids. Germline values: CDR1 KGHDR, CDR2 SFDVKD. DNA for the CDR3: TGTGCCACCAGTGACCCGACAGGGGCCTACCGGGAGACCCAGTACTTC. Protein product: CATSDPTGAYRETQYF.

This clonotype was seen a handful of times. The gene calls are TRBV5-1 and TRBJ1-4, with D possibly matching TRBD1 (5 bases). This CDR3 comprises 14 residues. Germline V gene lookup returns CDR1 SGHRS and CDR2 YFSETQ. V shed 5 bases and J shed 5 bases, with 13 bases lying between them. CDR3 bases: TGCGCCAGCAGACAGAGGGAGGGGAATGAAAAACTGTTTTTT. Its protein product is CASRQREGNEKLFF.

This clonotype was detected a few times. V is TRBV27 and J is TRBJ2-1; 8 bases agree with TRBD2. J lost 9 bases, V lost 0 bases, and 7 bases had no gene match. The CDR3 totals 15 residues. Germline V lookup: CDR1 MNHEY, CDR2 SMNVEV (reference sequence). As DNA, the CDR3 is TGTGCCAGCAGTTTATCCGGGGGGGCGTGGGTTGAGCAGTTCTTC. This translates into CASSLSGGAWVEQFF.

The chain recombines TRBV19 with TRBJ1-1; D is ambiguous. The CDR3 totals 17 residues. V was trimmed by 2 bases and J by 2 bases, leaving 18 bases between them. CDR1 and CDR2 (germline): LNHDA, SQIVND (reference sequence). CDR3: CASSISGGGSRNTEAFF. The CDR3 nucleotides read TGTGCCAGTAGTATAAGTGGAGGAGGTAGCAGAAACACTGAAGCTTTCTTT.